Listed here are 22 T cell receptor beta chains from one sample, sequenced in a study of tumor and adjacent non-tumor tissue in lung cancer. The template was RNA from unsorted bulk tissue. Three rounds of nested PCR, following a modified ARM-PCR protocol, produced the TCRbeta library. TCRdb reanalysed the multiplex PCR reads using MiXCR and keeps one entry per CDR3 protein. The sample yields roughly 81,000 distinct CDR3 sequences, roughly 62% seen once. Material: lung tumor tissue. These TCRs come from an older man with non-small cell lung cancer.

A note on this clonotype: The germline gene is not matched at one end of the junction; a read error may be the cause. This chain connects TRBV10-3 to TRBJ2-5; D unresolved. The CDR3 consists of 13 residues. Germline loops: CDR1 ENHRY, CDR2 SYGVKD. For the CDR3, the DNA is TGTGCCATAAGTGAAAGAAGCCGAGAGACCCAGTACTTC. This sequence encodes CAISERSRETQYF.

The chain is built from TRBV6-1 and TRBJ2-1; maybe TRBD2 (7 bases). Germline V gene sequence: CDR1 MNHNS, CDR2 SASEGT. Trimming removed 6 bases from V and 11 bases from J, with 23 bases in between. This CDR3 contains 15 residues. The CDR3 nucleotides read TGTGCCAGCAGAGCCGGGACATCAGCGGGGAATAAGCAGTTCTTC. Protein sequence: CASRAGTSAGNKQFF.

To note about this clonotype: A much larger clone is a single base away; this may be a read error. The J gene is TRBJ2-1, the V gene TRBV6-1; 10 nucleotides line up with TRBD2. There are 18 residues in the CDR3. Per germline, CDR1 MNHNS and CDR2 SASEGT. DNA of the CDR3: TGTGTCAGCAGGGGACGGGATCTAGCGGGAGTCTCCTACAATGAGCAGTTCTTC. Protein product: CVSRGRDLAGVSYNEQFF.

V gene TRBV11-2 combines with J gene TRBJ2-2; either TRBD1 or TRBD2 may fit D (6 bases each). The V end lost 2 bases, the J end lost 14 bases, and 21 bases lay between the germline ends. This CDR3 has 15 amino acids. Per germline, CDR1 SGHAT and CDR2 FQNNGV. CDR3 residues: CASSLCRGRTGGLFF. The CDR3 DNA reads as TGTGCCAGCAGCTTATGCCGGGGGAGAACCGGGGGCCTGTTTTTT.

This clonotype showed up just a few times. With a much larger clone just one base away, this may be a read error. The chain employs TRBV12-3 or TRBV12-4 and TRBJ2-4; D gene ambiguous. CDR3 size: 14 residues. Trimming stripped 8 bases from V and 0 bases from J, with 11 bases between. The CDR3 DNA reads as TGTGCCAGCGGCACGGACCTAGCCAAAAACATTCAGTACTTC. It translates to CASGTDLAKNIQYF.

Comments on this clonotype: A single base separates this from a much larger clone, so it may be a read error. The V call is TRBV6-1, the J call TRBJ1-1; no clear D gene. Germline CDR1 reads MNHNS; CDR2 reads SASEGT. The CDR3 runs 11 residues. CDR3 loop: CVIQKNTEAFF. The CDR3 bases are TGTGTCATTCAGAAGAACACTGAAGCTTTCTTT.

The V gene is TRBV25-1, the J gene TRBJ2-1, with D possibly matching TRBD2 (7 bases). Trimming removed 2 bases at V and 2 bases at J, with 10 bases between. CDR1 and CDR2 from the germline V gene are MGHDK and SYGVNS. The length of the CDR3 is 15 residues. This chain's CDR3 is CASSEAGAPYNEQFF. The CDR3 bases are TGTGCCAGCAGTGAAGCGGGGGCTCCCTACAATGAGCAGTTCTTC.

The chain uses TRBV9 and TRBJ2-3; a possible D gene is TRBD2 (6 bases). The germline V and J ends were trimmed by 4 bases and 0 bases, with 12 bases remaining between them. Germline V gives CDR1 SGDLS, CDR2 YYNGEE. The CDR3 runs 15 residues. The CDR3 DNA reads TGTGCCAGCAGCCCCTCGGGGACTAGCACAGATACGCAGTATTTT. Translating gives CASSPSGTSTDTQYF. Full variable domain (rest looked up from reference TRBV9 and TRBJ2-3): DSGVTQTPKHLITATGQRVTLRCSPRSGDLSVYWYQQSLDQGLQFLIQYYNGEERAKGNILERFSAQQFPDLHSELNLSSLELGDSALYFCASSPSGTSTDTQYFGPGTRLTVL.

This clonotype has a count of ten or more. The V and J genes are TRBV6-2 or TRBV6-3 and TRBJ2-7; 8 bases line up with TRBD2. The length of the CDR3 is 15 residues. Trimming removed 7 bases from V and 0 bases from J; junction bases left unmatched: 8. Germline CDR1 is MNHEY and CDR2 is SVGEGT. CDR3 nucleotide sequence: TGTGCCAGCACCCCAGGTAGCGGGAACTCCTACGAGCAGTACTTC. Translated, it gives CASTPGSGNSYEQYF.

By sample fraction, this clonotype is medium-sized. The chain recombines TRBV6-5 with TRBJ2-3, with no clear D. Germline CDR1 MNHEY, CDR2 SVGAGI. The CDR3 covers 18 residues. The germline V and J ends were trimmed by 0 bases and 0 bases, with 16 bases remaining between them. CDR3 DNA: TGTGCCAGCAGTTACTCGACGACGGCGAGAGCTAGCACAGATACGCAGTATTTT. Encoded protein: CASSYSTTARASTDTQYF.

This clonotype showed up many times. A much larger clone lies one base from this, so it may be a read error. The rearrangement joins TRBV11-2 to TRBJ1-4, with a weak D call TRBD1 (5 bases). V was cut by 3 bases and J by 7 bases, with 15 bases left in between. The CDR3 spans 15 residues. Per the germline V gene, CDR1 is SGHAT and CDR2 is FQNNGV. CDR3 DNA: TGTGCCAGCAGCTTGGGGGACGGGGACTTTGAAAAACTGTTTTTT. Its translation is CASSLGDGDFEKLFF.

The V gene is TRBV29-1, the J gene TRBJ2-7; tentative D call: TRBD1 (6 bases). The CDR3 consists of 13 residues. Germline CDR1 SQVTM, CDR2 ANQGSEA. The CDR3 sequence is CNTLGQGLHQQYF. The DNA for the CDR3 is TGCAATACCCTGGGGCAGGGGCTCCACCAGCAGTACTTC.

This clonotype showed up just a few times. The junction does not match germline at one end; this may be a read error. The CDR3 loop reads CASSLLYEQFF. The CDR3 DNA reads as TGCGCCAGCAGCTTGTTATACGAGCAATTCTTC. This rearrangement joins TRBV5-1 to TRBJ2-7; no clear D. This CDR3 contains 11 residues. Germline values: CDR1 SGHRS, CDR2 YFSETQ.

This clonotype was seen more than once but under ten times. J is TRBJ2-6 and V is TRBV6-5; TRBD1 might be the D (5 bases). The CDR3 loop spans 15 amino acids. Trimming stripped 5 bases from V and 2 bases from J, with 10 bases between. Germline-derived CDR1 and CDR2 are MNHEY and SVGAGI. CDR3 protein: CASSPRRAGANVLTF. CDR3 sequence (DNA): TGTGCCAGCAGTCCCCGCAGGGCTGGGGCCAACGTCCTGACTTTC.

A word on this clonotype: One end of the junction is discordant with germline, which a read error may explain. V gene TRBV29-1 combines with J gene TRBJ2-1; D may match TRBD1 or TRBD2 (5 bases each). CDR1 is SQVTM, CDR2 ANQGSEA, per germline. This CDR3 contains 15 residues. The CDR3 spells CSVSPGLVPGGEHFF. The CDR3 DNA follows: TGCAGCGTTTCCCCCGGACTTGTCCCTGGGGGTGAGCACTTCTTC.

In its sample, this clonotype was seen a few times. A much larger clonotype is one base distant, so this may be a read error. This sequence joins TRBV4-2 and TRBJ2-7; no reliable D call. This CDR3 spans 13 amino acids. Trimming took off 3 bases at V and 6 bases at J, with 12 bases between the two ends. Per germline, CDR1 LGHNA and CDR2 YNFKEQ. The CDR3 region is CASSQGGAAEQYF. The CDR3 DNA sequence: TGTGCCAGCAGCCAGGGTGGCGCGGCCGAGCAGTACTTC.

This clonotype was observed many times. In DNA form, the CDR3 reads TGCGCCAGCAGTGAAAAAAGCTCTGGAAACACCATATATTTT. It specifies CASSEKSSGNTIYF. The V and J genes are TRBV10-2 and TRBJ1-3, with D hard to call. The CDR3 totals 14 residues. Germline values: CDR1 WSHSY, CDR2 SAAADI. V dropped 3 bases and J dropped 0 bases, with 6 bases sitting between them.

Remarks on this clonotype: Since a much larger clone is just one base distant, this may be a read error. The chain combines TRBV4-2 with TRBJ2-7, with TRBD2 as a possible D gene (5 bases). The CDR3 sequence is 15 residues long. Germline CDR1 is LGHNA and CDR2 is YNFKEQ. Trimming removed 4 bases at V and 2 bases at J, with 15 bases between. The CDR3 nucleotides read TGTGCCAGCAGCCCCCGGGCGGGCGGAACCTACGAGCAGTACTTC. Protein product: CASSPRAGGTYEQYF.

The CDR3 loop reads CSGREPNEKLFF. Written as DNA, the CDR3 is TGCAGTGGGAGGGAGCCGAATGAAAAACTGTTTTTT. The chain links TRBV20-1 to TRBJ1-4; D remains unclear. The V and J ends lost 7 bases and 5 bases respectively, with 11 bases between them. The CDR3 contains 12 residues. The germline V gene has CDR1 DFQATT and CDR2 SNEGSKA (reference sequence).

In the case of this clonotype: One end of the junction does not line up with germline, which may come from a read error. The J gene is TRBJ2-5, the V gene TRBV11-2, with 12 bases matching TRBD2. The CDR3 totals 15 residues. From germline, CDR1 is SGHAT and CDR2 FQNNGV. The CDR3 DNA is TGTGCCAGCAGCTCTCTAGCGGGGGGGCGAGAGACCCACTACTTC. Its translation: CASSSLAGGRETHYF.

Comments on this clonotype: A read error is likely, as this CDR3 ends without the conserved phenylalanine or tryptophan. The genes are TRBV29-1 and TRBJ2-5; perhaps D is TRBD1 or TRBD2 (5 bases each). This CDR3 spans 13 amino acids. Germline CDR1 and CDR2: SQVTM and ANQGSEA. CDR3 nucleotide sequence: TGCATCGCTTGGGGGTCGGTACAAGAGACCCAGTACTAC. Amino acids: CIAWGSVQETQYY.

A word on this clonotype: A junction boundary mismatches the germline segment, possibly from a read error. The CDR3 here is CTSSPPWGLNTGELFF. The CDR3 DNA is TGTACCAGCAGCCCACCTTGGGGACTTAACACCGGGGAGCTGTTTTTT. The chain has TRBV5-5 and TRBJ2-2, with D possibly TRBD2 on 6 matching bases. CDR1 is SGHKS, CDR2 YYEKEE, per germline (reference sequence). The CDR3 extends over 16 amino acids. Combining the CDR3 with reference TRBV5-5 and TRBJ2-2 gives the whole variable domain DAGVTQSPTHLIKTRGQQVTLRCSPISGHKSVSWYQQVLGQGPQFIFQYYEKEERGRGNFPDRFSARQFPNYSSELNVNALLLGDSALYLCTSSPPWGLNTGELFFGEGSRLTVL.